Shown below are 20 T cell receptor beta chains from a single sample sequenced in a study of T-cell reconstitution after alpha-beta-depleted transplantation in children. Preparation of the TCRbeta library was carried out with unique molecular identifiers. From the PCR reads, TCRdb called clonotypes with MiXCR, one entry per CDR3 protein. The repertoire holds 84,000 or so distinct CDR3 sequences, around a sixth seen once, with about 20% in the top ten. The sequenced sample was PBMCs, mostly from graft donor cells, obtained 180 days after TCRalphabeta/CD19-depleted stem cell transplant. The origin of the receptors is a male patient between 2 and 10 years old who had a stem cell transplant for acute lymphoblastic leukemia, so the T cells may come from the graft donor.

This clonotype was detected ten times or more. The V call is TRBV7-2, the J call TRBJ2-7, with unresolved D. CDR3 length equals 11 residues. Germline V lookup: CDR1 SGHTA, CDR2 FQGNSA. V gave up 4 bases and J gave up 2 bases, with 3 bases separating them. Here the CDR3 reads CASSSAYEQYF. The CDR3, as DNA: TGTGCCAGCAGCTCCGCCTACGAGCAGTACTTC.

The J gene is TRBJ2-2, the V gene TRBV15; 8 bases fit TRBD2. The CDR3 contains 15 residues. V dropped 6 bases and J dropped 5; count of bases not matched to a gene: 8. From germline, CDR1 is LNHNV and CDR2 YYDKDF (reference sequence). This CDR3 reads CATRRSTSGTGELFF. CDR3 DNA: TGTGCCACCAGGCGCTCAACTAGCGGTACCGGGGAGCTGTTTTTT.

This clonotype showed up just a few times. V and J are TRBV20-1 and TRBJ2-1; 8 bases line up with TRBD2. The CDR3 runs 14 residues. With V trimmed by 8 bases and J by 3 bases, 9 bases remained unmatched. Germline V lookup: CDR1 DFQATT, CDR2 SNEGSKA (reference sequence). The chain's CDR3 is CSPYLSGGYNEQFF. CDR3 sequence (DNA): TGCAGTCCCTATCTGAGCGGGGGCTACAATGAGCAGTTCTTC.

In its sample, this clonotype was seen a few times. The chain links TRBV6-1 to TRBJ2-7; D unclear. This CDR3 is built from 14 residues. Trimming removed 2 bases at V and 2 bases at J, with 10 bases between. Germline CDR1 is MNHNS and CDR2 is SASEGT. CDR3 protein: CASSEKPRPYEQYF. In nucleotides, the CDR3 is TGTGCCAGCAGTGAAAAACCCCGGCCCTACGAGCAGTACTTC.

This chain joins TRBV7-9 and TRBJ1-2; a possible D gene is TRBD1 (6 bases). The CDR3 runs to 15 residues. Germline assignment: CDR1 SEHNR and CDR2 FQNEAQ (reference sequence). Trimming stripped 5 bases from V and 4 bases from J, with 17 bases between. DNA of the CDR3: TGTGCCAGCAGCCTTAGAGGGGGGCTTCTCTATGGCTACACCTTC. It codes for CASSLRGGLLYGYTF.

V usage is TRBV20-1 and J usage is TRBJ2-1, with TRBD2 identical over 10 bases. V was clipped by 6 bases and J by 12 bases; unmatched bases: 14. CDR1 DFQATT and CDR2 SNEGSKA come from the germline V gene (reference sequence). The CDR3 is made up of 14 amino acids. DNA for the CDR3: TGCAGTGCGGCGCTAGCGGGAGACAAGTCGTGGCAGTTCTTC. Its protein product is CSAALAGDKSWQFF.

This sequence joins TRBV27 and TRBJ2-7, with D perhaps TRBD2 (6 bases). Per germline, CDR1 MNHEY and CDR2 SMNVEV (reference sequence). This CDR3 spans 15 amino acids. V dropped 6 bases and J dropped 4 bases, with 19 bases sitting between them. The CDR3, as DNA: TGTGCCAGCAGGCCCGGACCCGGCGGGGATTACGAGCAGTACTTC. The encoded protein is CASRPGPGGDYEQYF.

This sequence joins TRBV6-2 or TRBV6-3 and TRBJ2-1; D unclear. From germline, CDR1 is MNHEY and CDR2 SVGEGT. The CDR3 covers 16 residues. Trimming left V 6 bases short and J 1 base short, with 16 bases between. Written as DNA, the CDR3 is TGTGCCAGCAGACCACTCGGTAACCTATCCTACAATGAGCAGTTCTTC. It translates to CASRPLGNLSYNEQFF.

There are many counts of this clonotype. The J gene is TRBJ2-7, the V gene TRBV25-1, with no clear D. The length of the CDR3 is 14 residues. Per the germline V gene, CDR1 is MGHDK and CDR2 is SYGVNS. V lost 5 bases and J 3 bases, leaving 14 bases between the germline ends. The DNA for the CDR3 is TGTGCCAGCAGTTTCGGGCTAGGGAACTACGAGCAGTACTTC. This gives the protein CASSFGLGNYEQYF.

The chain links TRBV10-3 to TRBJ2-1; D is unresolved. CDR1 is ENHRY, CDR2 SYGVKD, per germline. Trimming cost V 2 bases and J 5 bases, with 13 bases left between them. The CDR3 length is 15 residues. The CDR3 sequence: CAISEPPYSHNEQFF. The CDR3 nucleotides read TGTGCCATCAGTGAGCCACCCTACAGTCACAATGAGCAGTTCTTC.

In its sample, this clonotype was seen many times. The chain links TRBV6-5 to TRBJ2-2; TRBD2 might be the D (5 bases). Germline V CDR1 and CDR2: MNHEY, SVGAGI. There are 18 residues in the CDR3. With 0 bases removed from V and 2 bases from J, the gap between germline ends came to 16 bases. In DNA, the CDR3 is TGTGCCAGCAGTTACTCCGACCTTAACCCGGGAAACACCGGGGAGCTGTTTTTT. Residues: CASSYSDLNPGNTGELFF.

The chain couples TRBV12-3 or TRBV12-4 to TRBJ1-6, with 11 bases matching TRBD1. The length of the CDR3 is 15 residues. With V trimmed by 0 bases and J by 10 bases, 2 bases remained unmatched. CDR3 region: CASSLARDRGSPLHF. CDR3 in DNA: TGTGCCAGCAGTTTAGCCCGGGACAGGGGGTCACCCCTCCACTTT.

This clonotype was observed at least ten times. The chain combines TRBV20-1 with TRBJ2-4; 8 bases align to TRBD2. There are 16 residues in the CDR3. In germline, CDR1 is DFQATT, CDR2 SNEGSKA (reference sequence). The V and J ends lost 6 bases and 1 base, in that order; junction bases with no gene match: 11. The CDR3 bases are TGCAGTGCGGATGGAAGAGCGGGGGACGCCAAAAACATTCAGTACTTC. Its translation: CSADGRAGDAKNIQYF.

The chain has TRBV5-1 and TRBJ1-6, with D hard to call. Per germline, CDR1 SGHRS and CDR2 YFSETQ. V lost 4 bases, J lost 10 bases, and 21 bases lay in between. The length of the CDR3 is 16 residues. CDR3 residues: CASSPSVSRGASPLHF. In nucleotides, the CDR3 is TGCGCCAGCAGCCCCTCTGTGTCGCGGGGAGCATCACCCCTCCACTTT. Full variable domain (missing parts from reference TRBV5-1 and TRBJ1-6): KAGVTQTPRYLIKTRGQQVTLSCSPISGHRSVSWYQQTPGQGLQFLFEYFSETQRNKGNFPGRFSGRQFSNSRSEMNVSTLELGDSALYLCASSPSVSRGASPLHFGNGTRLTVT.

The rearrangement links TRBV7-2 to TRBJ2-7, with a weak D call TRBD1 (5 bases). The V and J ends lost 7 bases and 5 bases respectively, with 15 bases between them. The CDR3 has 13 residues. Germline CDR1 and CDR2: SGHTA and FQGNSA. The CDR3 loop is CASNHYGRDEQYF. CDR3 DNA sequence: TGTGCCAGCAATCATTATGGCAGGGACGAGCAGTACTTC.

The chain uses TRBV12-3 or TRBV12-4 and TRBJ2-2; TRBD1 is a possible D gene (5 bases). V lost 3 bases to trimming and J lost 4 bases, with 12 bases between them. This CDR3 comprises 15 residues. The DNA for the CDR3 is TGTGCCAGCAGTTTTCGGACAACGGGCACCGGGGAGCTGTTTTTT. Amino acid sequence: CASSFRTTGTGELFF.

V and J are TRBV6-6 and TRBJ1-2; D remains unclear. The CDR3 sequence is 13 residues long. Trimming pared 6 bases from V and 6 bases from J, leaving 14 bases between. Germline V gene sequence: CDR1 MNHNY, CDR2 SVGAGI (reference sequence). The CDR3 reads CASSLLGGNGYTF. The CDR3 DNA reads TGTGCCAGCAGCCTTTTAGGAGGGAATGGCTACACCTTC.

This clonotype came up a few times. The rearrangement uses TRBV10-3 and TRBJ2-7; TRBD1 matches 8 bases. The CDR3 runs to 14 residues. CDR1 and CDR2 (germline): ENHRY, SYGVKD. V lost 6 bases, J lost 9 bases, and 13 bases stayed unmatched. The CDR3 protein is CAIRGPGTGLAQYF. Written as DNA, the CDR3 is TGTGCCATCAGGGGTCCCGGGACAGGATTGGCGCAGTACTTC.

This clonotype has only a few counts. Its ends do not fully match the called genes, so a read error is possible. The J gene is TRBJ2-2, the V gene TRBV7-2; 9 bases are shared with TRBD1. Germline V gene sequence: CDR1 SGHTA, CDR2 FQGNSA. This CDR3 region has 16 residues. This chain's CDR3 is CASSLDRDREPGELFF. The CDR3 DNA reads TGTGCCAGCAGCTTAGACCGGGACAGGGAACCCGGAGAGCTGTTTTTT. The full variable domain, its missing parts supplied by reference TRBV7-2 and TRBJ2-2, is GAGVSQSPSNKVTEKGKDVELRCDPISGHTALYWYRQSLGQGLEFLIYFQGNSAPDKSGLPSDRFSAERTGGSVSTLTIQRTQQEDSAVYLCASSLDRDREPGELFFGEGSRLTVL.

This clonotype has a handful of counts. The chain links TRBV28 to TRBJ2-6; 9 bases are a match to TRBD1. Germline CDR1 and CDR2: MDHEN and SYDVKM. This CDR3 contains 18 residues. J lost 4 bases, V lost 7 bases, and 14 bases had no gene match. The CDR3 region is CASTDWDRDVSGANVLTF. DNA for the CDR3: TGTGCCAGCACAGACTGGGACAGGGACGTCTCCGGGGCCAACGTCCTGACTTTC.